A selection of T cell receptor beta chains follows, all from one sample in a study of identical twins. TCRdb reprocessed the 5' RACE reads via MiXCR and lists one record per CDR3 protein. This table holds a few hundred thousand distinct CDR3 sequences, approximately 9.1% found once. The sequenced sample was naive T cells sorted from blood. All receptors come from a woman between 45 and 65 years old in good health. Both conserved end residues are part of each CDR3. D genes are given only for firm matches. A row's size may be missing; if present it is once, few, many or a size class.

cdr3_nt cdr3_aa clone_size j_call v_call d_call
TGCAGTGCTAGAGGGCCTACCGGGGAGCTGTTTTTT CSARGPTGELFF - TRBJ2-2 TRBV20-1 -
TGCGCCAGCAGCATCGGACAGGGGGTGGAGGGCTACACCTTC CASSIGQGVEGYTF many TRBJ1-2 TRBV5-1 TRBD1
TGCAGTGGGGGCAGGGGGCTAAATGTCTTCGCAGATACGCAGTATTTT CSGGRGLNVFADTQYF many TRBJ2-3 TRBV20-1 TRBD1
TGCGCCAGCCAGGGAGCCGCGAACACCGGGGAGCTGTTTTTT CASQGAANTGELFF many TRBJ2-2 TRBV5-1 -
TGTGCTAGCAGCTTAAGCGGGAGGGCCGCCGAGACCCAGTACTTC CASSLSGRAAETQYF - TRBJ2-5 TRBV7-7 TRBD2
TGCGCCAGCAGCCCACCCACCTCCGGGACGACTCGAATTGGGACCCAGTACTTC CASSPPTSGTTRIGTQYF few TRBJ2-5 TRBV5-1 -
TGTGCCAGCAGCGTTAGGACTAGGATGGGGAGCACAGATACGCAGTATTTT CASSVRTRMGSTDTQYF many TRBJ2-3 TRBV7-8 TRBD2
TGTGCCAGCAGTCTTGACAGGGCCAACACCATATATTTT CASSLDRANTIYF - TRBJ1-3 TRBV12-3/TRBV12-4 TRBD1
TGCGCCAGCAGCCAAGAAGCTAGCGGGAACTCCTACGAGCAGTACTTC CASSQEASGNSYEQYF - TRBJ2-7 TRBV4-1 TRBD2
TGTGCCATCACCTGGACTAGCGGGGGGGACTACAATGAGCAGTTCTTC CAITWTSGGDYNEQFF - TRBJ2-1 TRBV10-3 TRBD2
TGTGCCATCGGGAGGAACACAGATACGCAGTATTTT CAIGRNTDTQYF - TRBJ2-3 TRBV10-3 -
TGTGCCAGCAGCCGTAGCGGGAGGGCCCCAGAGACCCAGTACTTC CASSRSGRAPETQYF - TRBJ2-5 TRBV14 TRBD2
TGTGCCAGCACCTCCCCCGTCGGACAGGCCCAAAACATTCAGTACTTC CASTSPVGQAQNIQYF - TRBJ2-4 TRBV12-3/TRBV12-4 TRBD1
TGTGCCAGCAGTTCCTTGGACGGGGGGGGCGAGCAGTACTTC CASSSLDGGGEQYF - TRBJ2-7 TRBV27 TRBD2
TGTGCCAGCAGCTTCGACAGGGGCGGGAGTCAGCCCCAGCATTTT CASSFDRGGSQPQHF - TRBJ1-5 TRBV5-6 TRBD1
TGTGCCAGCACCCCCAGGACTAGCGTCTACAATGAGCAGTTCTTC CASTPRTSVYNEQFF - TRBJ2-1 TRBV7-9 TRBD2
TGCGCCAGCAGCTTTGGGGACAGTAGAGGCTACACCTTC CASSFGDSRGYTF few TRBJ1-2 TRBV5-1 TRBD1
TGTGCCAGCAGTCCGGGTGAGCGGAAAAACATTCAGTACTTC CASSPGERKNIQYF - TRBJ2-4 TRBV28 -
TGTGCCAGCAGCTCCCAACAGGTGGCCGGGGAGCTGTTTTTT CASSSQQVAGELFF few TRBJ2-2 TRBV7-6 -
TGTGCCAGCAGCTTACCGGGACAGGGTTTACGGGAGACCCAGTACTTC CASSLPGQGLRETQYF few TRBJ2-5 TRBV7-9 TRBD1
TGTGCCACCAGTGATTTGTGGGCCCCGGAGACCCAGTACTTC CATSDLWAPETQYF - TRBJ2-5 TRBV24-1 -
TGCAGTGCCACAGGATTCCAAGAGACCCAGTACTTC CSATGFQETQYF - TRBJ2-5 TRBV20-1 -
TGCGCCAGCAGCTTGGCGGGGAAGGAGAACAGAAAGAACACTGAAGCTTTCTTT CASSLAGKENRKNTEAFF - TRBJ1-1 TRBV5-1 -
TGTGCCACCAGCAGTCCGGGACTCGATAAACGTGGGGAGCAGTTCTTC CATSSPGLDKRGEQFF many TRBJ2-1 TRBV15 -
TGCGCCAGCAGCCAAATAGCCGGGACTAGGGGCAATGAGCAGTTCTTC CASSQIAGTRGNEQFF - TRBJ2-1 TRBV4-1 TRBD2
TGTGCCAGCAGCCCGAACCAGCTATACGAGCAGTACTTC CASSPNQLYEQYF few TRBJ2-7 TRBV12-3/TRBV12-4 -
TGCGCCAGCAGCTCCGACACCTACCAAGAGACCCAGTACTTC CASSSDTYQETQYF - TRBJ2-5 TRBV5-1 -
TGTGCCAGCTCACCACCAATCGTGTCAGCGCAACCCCCCTACGAGCAGTACTTC CASSPPIVSAQPPYEQYF - TRBJ2-7 TRBV18 -
TGTGCCAGCAGCTTAGCCACAGGGAGGACACATGAAGCTTTCTTT CASSLATGRTHEAFF few TRBJ1-1 TRBV7-9 -
TGTGCCGCTAAAGCGAAAGATACGCAGTATTTT CAAKAKDTQYF many TRBJ2-3 TRBV11-2 -
TGCAGCGTTGTCGTGTCCACCGCGGCTTTCTTT CSVVVSTAAFF - TRBJ1-1 TRBV29-1 -
TGCGCCAGCAGCTTGCGGTGGCAGGGGGCTGAAGCTTTCTTT CASSLRWQGAEAFF many TRBJ1-1 TRBV5-1 TRBD1
TGCGCCAGCAGCCCTTCGGGATTGGGGACCCAGTACTTC CASSPSGLGTQYF many TRBJ2-5 TRBV4-1 -
TGCAGCGTCCAGGGGGCTCAGGAGACCCAGTACTTC CSVQGAQETQYF many TRBJ2-5 TRBV29-1 TRBD1
TGCAGTGCCATCCTGGGCGGCGTTAGCACAGATACGCAGTATTTT CSAILGGVSTDTQYF - TRBJ2-3 TRBV20-1 -
TGCAGTGCTGGATCAGAGGGACTAGCGGGGTTACATGAGCAGTTCTTC CSAGSEGLAGLHEQFF many TRBJ2-1 TRBV20-1 TRBD2
TGTGCCAGCAGCGTTAGCGGGAGTATGGACGAGCAGTACTTC CASSVSGSMDEQYF few TRBJ2-7 TRBV7-9 TRBD2
TGTGCCAGCAGTGAGCCGGGTATCCATCAGCCCCAGCATTTT CASSEPGIHQPQHF many TRBJ1-5 TRBV25-1 -
TGTGCCAGCAGTTTAAAAGGGCGGGACCCGTGGCTGCAGTATTTT CASSLKGRDPWLQYF - TRBJ2-3 TRBV12-3/TRBV12-4 -
TGCGCCAGCAGCTTGGTTGATACGCAGTATTTT CASSLVDTQYF many TRBJ2-3 TRBV12-3/TRBV12-4 -